A selection of T cell receptor beta chains follows, all from one sample in a study of regulatory T cells in long-lasting Graves disease. One entry per CDR3 protein, called by TCRdb with MiXCR from the multiplex PCR reads. The sample lists hundreds of thousands of distinct CDR3 sequences; 15% to 20% were seen once. In addition, the sample was reused for a study of T cells in Graves' hyperthyroidism and ophthalmopathy.

The sequencing here drew on peripheral blood mononuclear cells (PBMCs), taken at new diagnosis, from a patient treated with antithyroid drugs. The source of these receptors is a woman aged 25 to 45 with Graves disease. The CDR3 runs from the conserved cysteine through the conserved F or W. D genes are given only for firm matches. The size entry is marked missing in some rows and otherwise reads once, few, many or a size class.

size	D	V	J	CDR3	DNA
many	TRBD2	TRBV12-3/TRBV12-4	TRBJ2-5	CASSPRSSGGETQYF	TGTGCCAGCAGCCCACGAAGTAGCGGGGGAGAGACCCAGTACTTC
many	NA	TRBV6-2/TRBV6-3	TRBJ1-5	CASREEGRRLQPQHF	TGTGCCAGCAGAGAGGAGGGACGGAGGCTTCAGCCCCAGCATTTT
many	NA	TRBV19	TRBJ1-2	CASSISGTGVYTF	TGTGCCAGTAGTATCTCAGGGACGGGTGTCTACACCTTC
few	NA	TRBV3-1	TRBJ1-2	CASSQMTGGNYGYTF	TGTGCCAGCAGCCAAATGACGGGAGGTAACTATGGCTACACCTTC
many	NA	TRBV6-1	TRBJ1-6	CASRLGAWDSPLHF	TGTGCCAGCAGGCTCGGGGCTTGGGATTCACCCCTCCACTTT
many	NA	TRBV6-5	TRBJ1-3	CASSYGDTSGNTIYF	TGTGCCAGCAGTTACGGAGACACCTCTGGAAACACCATATATTTT
few	TRBD1	TRBV5-1	TRBJ1-5	CASSLGAGGNQPQHF	TGCGCCAGCAGCTTGGGGGCAGGGGGAAATCAGCCCCAGCATTTT
NA	NA	TRBV19	TRBJ2-2	CASSARPGTSTGELFF	TGTGCCAGTAGTGCAAGACCCGGGACCTCCACCGGGGAGCTGTTTTTT
many	NA	TRBV2	TRBJ1-1	CASAVRLDRYEGDTEAFF	TGTGCCAGCGCAGTAAGGCTCGACAGGTACGAGGGGGACACTGAAGCTTTCTTT
few	NA	TRBV28	TRBJ2-3	CASSLGPGSTQYF	TGTGCCAGCAGTTTAGGGCCCGGATCTACGCAGTATTTT
many	NA	TRBV12-3/TRBV12-4	TRBJ2-5	CASRYGGTVSPETQYF	TGTGCCAGCAGATACGGGGGGACAGTTTCTCCGGAGACCCAGTACTTC
few	TRBD2	TRBV20-1	TRBJ2-7	CSASRTSGASYEQYF	TGCAGTGCTAGCCGGACTAGCGGGGCCTCCTACGAGCAGTACTTC
many	TRBD2	TRBV19	TRBJ2-1	CASSTRGLADSYNEQFF	TGTGCCAGTAGTACCCGGGGACTAGCGGACTCCTACAATGAGCAGTTCTTC
NA	NA	TRBV9	TRBJ2-7	CASSVGPGFYEQYF	TGTGCCAGCAGCGTAGGGCCTGGCTTTTACGAGCAGTACTTC
NA	NA	TRBV7-2	TRBJ1-6	CASSFLGGSPLHF	TGTGCCAGCAGCTTTCTGGGGGGTTCACCCCTCCACTTT
many	TRBD2	TRBV6-5	TRBJ2-2	CASSSHTGTSGNTGELFF	TGTGCCAGCAGTTCGCACACCGGGACTAGCGGTAACACCGGGGAGCTGTTTTTT
few	NA	TRBV30	TRBJ1-1	CAWSSRWRNTEAFF	TGTGCCTGGTCCTCGAGGTGGAGAAACACTGAAGCTTTCTTT
NA	NA	TRBV29-1	TRBJ2-5	CSARAGTQETQYF	TGCAGCGCCAGAGCAGGGACTCAAGAGACCCAGTACTTC
NA	NA	TRBV7-2	TRBJ2-3	CASSLAMGTDTQYF	TGTGCCAGCAGCTTAGCTATGGGAACAGATACGCAGTATTTT
NA	TRBD1	TRBV14	TRBJ1-1	CASSQVQGAWAFF	TGTGCCAGCAGCCAAGTACAGGGGGCGTGGGCTTTCTTT
NA	NA	TRBV5-1	TRBJ2-2	CASSLDNRVGELFF	TGCGCCAGCAGCTTGGATAACAGGGTTGGGGAGCTGTTTTTT
many	NA	TRBV28	TRBJ1-2	CASTVQGSNYGYTF	TGTGCCAGCACTGTACAGGGCTCTAACTATGGCTACACCTTC
many	NA	TRBV12-3/TRBV12-4	TRBJ1-1	CASSLTLSMNTEAFF	TGTGCCAGCAGTTTGACTTTAAGCATGAACACTGAAGCTTTCTTT
NA	NA	TRBV6-5	TRBJ1-1	CASSYSWSNTEAFF	TGTGCCAGCAGTTACAGCTGGTCGAACACTGAAGCTTTCTTT
NA	NA	TRBV24-1	TRBJ2-5	CATRGAGTEETQYF	TGTGCCACCAGGGGGGCGGGGACAGAAGAGACCCAGTACTTC
many	TRBD1	TRBV30	TRBJ1-5	CAWSAGTGWNQPQHF	TGTGCCTGGAGTGCAGGGACAGGGTGGAATCAGCCCCAGCATTTT
NA	TRBD1	TRBV6-1	TRBJ2-2	CASSAFQGAGELFF	TGTGCCAGCAGCGCCTTCCAGGGGGCCGGGGAGCTGTTTTTT
many	TRBD1	TRBV11-3	TRBJ1-5	CASSPPRDRGRQPQHF	TGTGCCAGCAGCCCCCCTCGGGACAGGGGCCGTCAGCCCCAGCATTTT
NA	NA	TRBV10-2	TRBJ1-3	CASSGGGGANTIYF	TGCGCCAGCAGCGGGGGGGGGGGCGCAAACACCATATATTTT
NA	TRBD2	TRBV5-1	TRBJ2-2	CASSFTSGIRSGELFF	TGCGCCAGCAGCTTTACTAGCGGGATAAGGTCCGGGGAGCTGTTTTTT
many	NA	TRBV28	TRBJ1-5	CASSSQWNQPQHF	TGTGCCAGCAGTTCGCAGTGGAATCAGCCCCAGCATTTT
NA	NA	TRBV6-1	TRBJ2-7	CASSTEYEQYF	TGTGCCAGCAGTACGGAATACGAGCAGTACTTC
NA	NA	TRBV18	TRBJ2-7	CASSPPSRQNYEQYF	TGTGCCAGCTCACCACCGAGCCGCCAGAATTACGAGCAGTACTTC
NA	NA	TRBV25-1	TRBJ1-4	CASSDSGGGTNEKLFF	TGTGCCAGCAGTGACTCCGGGGGCGGCACTAATGAAAAACTGTTTTTT
few	TRBD1	TRBV19	TRBJ2-5	CASQDRVRETQYF	TGTGCCAGCCAAGACAGGGTGAGGGAGACCCAGTACTTC
NA	TRBD2	TRBV30	TRBJ2-1	CAWSGGLAGGQNEQFF	TGTGCCTGGAGTGGGGGACTAGCGGGAGGCCAGAATGAGCAGTTCTTC
few	TRBD1	TRBV9	TRBJ1-2	CASSPGNGQGAHGYTF	TGTGCCAGCAGCCCCGGGAACGGACAGGGGGCGCATGGCTACACCTTC
NA	TRBD2	TRBV20-1	TRBJ2-7	CSATLGPRGRSWYEQYF	TGCAGTGCTACCCTGGGGCCCCGCGGGAGGTCTTGGTACGAGCAGTACTTC
many	NA	TRBV6-2/TRBV6-3	TRBJ1-4	CASSYSRDNEKLFF	TGTGCCAGCAGTTACTCGAGGGATAATGAAAAACTGTTTTTT
many	NA	TRBV12-3/TRBV12-4	TRBJ1-1	CASSSDGTEAFF	TGTGCCAGCAGTTCCGATGGCACTGAAGCTTTCTTT
many	NA	TRBV28	TRBJ2-3	CASSTQGGSPTDTQYF	TGTGCCAGCAGCACCCAGGGGGGCTCTCCCACAGATACGCAGTATTTT
few	NA	TRBV27	TRBJ2-1	CASYPSHSPRDWAGSAYNEQFF	TGTGCCAGCTATCCAAGCCATTCACCCCGGGACTGGGCCGGGAGTGCCTACAATGAGCAGTTCTTC
NA	TRBD1	TRBV30	TRBJ2-4	CAWAPGQGRDIQYF	TGTGCCTGGGCCCCGGGACAGGGGAGGGACATTCAGTACTTC
few	NA	TRBV9	TRBJ1-4	CASSVGTTTNEKLFF	TGTGCCAGCAGCGTAGGAACGACCACTAATGAAAAACTGTTTTTT
few	NA	TRBV7-7	TRBJ2-7	CASSPIAGIHEQYF	TGTGCTAGCAGCCCTATCGCAGGGATCCACGAGCAGTACTTC
NA	NA	TRBV4-1	TRBJ1-1	CASSQDSLAVAFF	TGCGCCAGCAGCCAAGATTCCCTCGCGGTAGCTTTCTTT
many	TRBD2	TRBV11-2	TRBJ2-7	CASSFIAGGPGEQYF	TGTGCCAGCAGTTTTATAGCGGGAGGGCCAGGCGAGCAGTACTTC